This TCR beta chain was recorded in a study of blood T cell repertoires in COVID-19. Study in general: Both acute and convalescent COVID-19 samples were obtained from the United States, Italy and Spain. The analysed material was cDNA or gDNA that came from T cells, B-cell-depleted T cells, or PBMCs.

Original methodology: From reference gene primer amplification, estimates of nucleated cell counts were derived. Generated by immunoSEQ multiplex PCR, the TCRdb table keeps only in-frame clones and is missing some. The V and J calls and clone size are taken from that table; D and trimming were inferred from the DNA. The sample holds some 60,000 clones; about nine tenths are singletons and the top ten take approximately 6.2%. This CDR3 contains 15 residues. CDR1 and CDR2 (germline): SNHLY, FYNNEI. The junction had 9 bases not matched to a gene; V was cut back by 6 bases and J by 5 bases. The receptor's source is a middle-aged man with acute or convalescent COVID-19. V and J are TRBV2 and TRBJ2-1; 8 bases line up with TRBD2. The sequenced material came from peripheral blood. CDR3 region: CASSPSAGGDNEQFF. CDR3 DNA sequence: TGTGCCAGCAGCCCCAGCGCGGGAGGAGACAATGAGCAGTTCTTC.